This record covers a single T cell receptor (beta chain). Only in-frame clones appear in the TCRdb table, and some are missing; sequencing was by immunoSEQ multiplex PCR. The sample has 390,000 or so clones; around 83% are singletons. CDR1 and CDR2 (germline): SGHRS, YFSETQ. The CDR3 contains 14 residues. Deletions cut 4 bases from V and 5 bases from J, with 15 bases between. This specimen belongs to a study of blood T cell repertoires in COVID-19. Study context: Samples representing acute and convalescent COVID-19 were sourced from the United States, Italy and Spain. PBMCs, B-cell-depleted T cells, or T cells were the source of the cDNA or gDNA that made up the material.

Everyone who took part was about 18 to 90 years old, and they came from about 25 US areas. Recovery among Cohort 3 donors was established by two negative PCRs, clearance, or symptom resolution. The sequencing input was PBMCs or T cells enriched from blood (not recorded which). This clonotype was sampled from a woman aged 45-65 years who had recovered from COVID-19. The chain is built from TRBV5-1 and TRBJ2-5; the D gene is possibly TRBD2 (5 bases). CDR3: CASSPGELGETQYF. CDR3 DNA: TGCGCCAGCAGCCCTGGGGAGTTGGGGGAGACCCAGTACTTC.